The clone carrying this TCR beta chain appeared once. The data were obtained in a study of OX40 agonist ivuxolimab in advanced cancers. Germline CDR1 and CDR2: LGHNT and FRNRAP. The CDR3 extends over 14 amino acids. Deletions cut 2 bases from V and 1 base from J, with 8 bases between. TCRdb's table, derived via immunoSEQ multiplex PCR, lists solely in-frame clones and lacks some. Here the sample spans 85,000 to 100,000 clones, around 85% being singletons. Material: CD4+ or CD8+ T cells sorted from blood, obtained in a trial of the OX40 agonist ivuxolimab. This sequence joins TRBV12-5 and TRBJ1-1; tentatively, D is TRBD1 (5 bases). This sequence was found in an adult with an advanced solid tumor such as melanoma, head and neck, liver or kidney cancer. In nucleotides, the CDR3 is TGTGCTAGTGGTTTGAGCACAGGGAACACTGAAGCTTTCTTT. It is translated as CASGLSTGNTEAFF.